The 5 T cell receptor beta chains presented below share a single source sample, sequenced in a study of cytomegalovirus exposure and HLA in healthy donors. TCRdb's table, derived via immunoSEQ multiplex PCR, lists solely in-frame clones and lacks some. The repertoire holds 97,000 or so clones, with more than 85% as singletons. Sequenced sample: PBMCs. Receptor source: a man aged 18-30 years in good health and CMV-seropositive.

The rearrangement links TRBV6-4 to TRBJ1-5, with 7 bases matching TRBD1. Trimming took 3 bases from V and 3 from J; bases not matched to a gene: 5. This CDR3 is 15 amino acids long. Germline assignment: CDR1 MRHNA and CDR2 SNTAGT. The CDR3 spells CASSEGGGNNQPQHF. In DNA form, the CDR3 reads TGTGCCAGCAGTGAAGGAGGGGGCAACAATCAGCCCCAGCATTTT.

The chain has TRBV4-2 and TRBJ2-5, with 7 bases that match TRBD2. Looked up from germline, CDR1 is LGHNA and CDR2 is YNFKEQ. This CDR3 region has 14 residues. The junction had 1 base not matched to a gene; V was cut back by 1 base and J by 2 bases. For the CDR3, the DNA is TGTGCCAGCAGCCAAGTCGGGGGGCAAGAGACCCAGTACTTC. The encoded protein is CASSQVGGQETQYF.

The chain couples TRBV6-5 to TRBJ1-1; 7 bases map to TRBD1. V lost 6 bases to trimming and J lost 5 bases; unmatched junction nucleotides: 3. Germline CDR1 reads MNHEY; CDR2 reads SVGAGI. The CDR3 is 12 amino acids. The CDR3 DNA sequence: TGTGCCAGCAGCCCAGGGGGGACTGAAGCTTTCTTT. It yields the protein CASSPGGTEAFF.

The J gene is TRBJ2-7, the V gene TRBV7-2; weak D call: TRBD1 (5 bases). The CDR3 is 16 amino acids. Germline CDR1 and CDR2: SGHTA and FQGNSA. The V end lost 5 bases, the J end lost 4 bases, and 21 bases lay between the germline ends. The CDR3 is CASSPLSSTGKYEQYF. The CDR3 DNA follows: TGTGCCAGCAGCCCCTTATCGAGTACAGGAAAATACGAGCAGTACTTC.

The chain couples TRBV7-6 to TRBJ2-5; weak D call: TRBD2 (5 bases). Trimming removed 5 bases at V and 5 bases at J, with 12 bases between. The length of the CDR3 is 13 residues. Germline V gives CDR1 SGHVS, CDR2 FNYEAQ. The CDR3 DNA reads TGTGCCAGCAGCAAAACTAGAGATGAGACCCAGTACTTC. It encodes CASSKTRDETQYF. Full variable domain (missing parts from reference TRBV7-6 and TRBJ2-5): GAGVSQSPRYKVTKRGQDVALRCDPISGHVSLYWYRQALGQGPEFLTYFNYEAQQDKSGLPNDRFSAERPEGSISTLTIQRTEQRDSAMYRCASSKTRDETQYFGPGTRLLVL.